The sequence of this TCR beta chain was determined in a study of vaccination and CD4 T cells after COVID-19. The CDR3 sequence is 13 residues long. Trimming took 6 bases from V and 4 from J; bases not matched to a gene: 5. Germline V gives CDR1 SNHLY, CDR2 FYNNEI. A note on this clonotype: No antigen is known for it.

CD4+ T cells that had been cultured provided DNA sequenced with the Oncomine TCR Beta short-read assay. Via MiXCR, TCRdb re-called the PCR reads, giving one row per CDR3 protein. The table has more than 10,000 distinct CDR3 sequences, 50% to 75% seen once. The treatment here: roughly ten-day PBMC culture with coronavirus spike peptide pools or control peptides (ViraFEST assay). This chain links TRBV2 with TRBJ2-5; 7 nucleotides match TRBD1. Sample: CD4+ T cells from blood, cultured in vitro, taken before SARS-CoV-2 vaccination. This TCR was recovered from a human donor who had recovered from COVID-19. The chain's CDR3 is CASRTTGRETQYF. In DNA, the CDR3 is TGTGCCAGCAGAACGACAGGGCGAGAGACCCAGTACTTC.